This entry describes one T cell receptor (beta chain). This clonotype occurred a few times. The antigen it binds to is not known. No clone much larger than this one lies a single base away; base qualities are absent. This specimen comes from a study of human T cells and chemical hapten exposure (dated by TCRdb to the early 2020s). In the study overall: For sensitization, 2% DPC in acetone was applied to a roughly 2 cm by roughly 2 cm area of upper inner arm skin. For TCR sequencing, blood came from 25 to 35 alopecia patients at anywhere from one to four time points (pre-sensitization, 2, 6 and 24 weeks). Patch tests used Finn chambers with 0.01% DPC on the upper back, scored after 6 days by International Contact Dermatitis Research Group standards. Blood was sampled from patients pre-sensitization (week 0) and at 2, 6 and about 24 weeks after DPC sensitization. Alopecia areata with under or over 50% scalp involvement, alopecia totalis and alopecia universalis were represented in the patient cohort, which was mostly female. This study followed changes in the peripheral blood TCR repertoire in vivo during primary and secondary sensitization of alopecia patients to the hapten diphenylcyclopropenone (DPC). Libraries were pooled for sequencing, and per-sample TCR yields varied mainly because of small differences in library volumes within the pool. Throughout the study period of around 25 weeks, patients also received therapeutic DPC doses to the scalp every week. The research as a whole found: Patch test score was positively correlated with the number of PT1 expanded TCRs, with significance at thresholds 8, 16 and 32 but not at 4. Compared with pre-sensitization or healthy control sets, expanded TCRs formed significantly more large CDR3 similarity clusters, which is consistent with antigen-driven responses. DPC sensitization did not change how many TCRs were above 1 in 1000 frequency, and no evidence was found of alterations in global repertoire structure. Because all patients had alopecia, a presumed autoimmune disease, the immune response of the patients might differ from that of healthy individuals. Repeated subsampling changed both the strength of the expansion versus patch-test correlation and the threshold at which that correlation became significant.

The protocol used for the library was RACE. The sequencer was a NextSeq 500. Library preparation attached unique molecular identifiers to individual cDNA molecules for quantitative, reproducible TCR counting. From each blood RNA sample, both TCR alpha and TCR beta chains were sequenced. As for the original processing: Samples had a median of approximately 93,000 TCRs, with a range from about 20,000 to 690,600. The Decombinator software suite was used to annotate V, J and CDR3 in the TCR reads. For PS versus PT1 abundance plots, all samples were subsampled to the same number of TCRs (28,000). Expanded TCRs were defined as absent before sensitization and observed at least eight times at the 2-week time point. Starting from the raw public reads, TCRdb applied fastp trimming at Q25, assembled clones with MiXCR and retained in-frame beta chains. When rows share a CDR3 protein, they turn into one entry using the most common DNA and genes. For this entry, the V and J calls and clone size follow TCRdb and not the study's own pipeline. This sample gives more than 250,000 distinct CDR3 sequences in total; about 8.6% of them show up just once. The ten largest clones add up to over 2% of the sample.

The CDR3 covers 17 residues, taking in both the cysteine and the phenylalanine. The retained sequence is limited to the CDR3, 51 bases, with the frame set at the first base. CDR1 and CDR2 (LGHDT, YNNKEL) derive from the germline V gene (reference sequence). The V end gives up 4 bases and the J end 4 bases, leaving 10 bases in the junction not matched to a gene. Per the publication, the time point label means: pre-sensitization, week 0. The treatment or condition label on this specimen signifies: therapeutic diphenylcyclopropenone sensitization with weekly scalp DPC. Blood at each patch-test visit was drawn before the patch test was applied. Patients were considered eligible if aged 18 to 70, diagnosed with alopecia and deemed suitable for DPC therapy, and patients were excluded if pregnant. Total RNA was extracted from unfractionated whole blood that had been collected in Tempus Blood RNA tubes.

The TCR comes from a woman in her 40s with alopecia areata. Some clones in this sample may be carry-over from other donors' samples. Recombination joined TRBV3-1 with TRBJ1-4, and TRBD1 aligns with 9 junction nucleotides. Source: whole blood, taken in connection with sensitization to the hapten diphenylcyclopropenone (DPC). The CDR3 sequence is CASSPRDRALGNEKLFF. In nucleotides, the sequence is TGTGCCAGCAGCCCCCGGGACAGGGCGCTTGGTAATGAAAAACTGTTTTTT.